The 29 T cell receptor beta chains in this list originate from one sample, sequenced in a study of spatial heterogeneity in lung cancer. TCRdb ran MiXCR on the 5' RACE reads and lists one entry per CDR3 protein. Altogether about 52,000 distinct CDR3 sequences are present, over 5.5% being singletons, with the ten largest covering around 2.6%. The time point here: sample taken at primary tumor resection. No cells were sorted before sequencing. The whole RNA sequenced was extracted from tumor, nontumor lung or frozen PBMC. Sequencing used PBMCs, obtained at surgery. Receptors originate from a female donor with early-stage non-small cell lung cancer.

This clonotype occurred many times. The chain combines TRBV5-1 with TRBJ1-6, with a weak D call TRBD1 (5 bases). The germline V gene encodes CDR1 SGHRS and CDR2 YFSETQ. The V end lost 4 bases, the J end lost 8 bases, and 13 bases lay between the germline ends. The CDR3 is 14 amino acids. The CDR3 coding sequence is TGCGCCAGCAGCCTACGGGGCTCGGATTCACCCCTCCACTTT. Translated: CASSLRGSDSPLHF.

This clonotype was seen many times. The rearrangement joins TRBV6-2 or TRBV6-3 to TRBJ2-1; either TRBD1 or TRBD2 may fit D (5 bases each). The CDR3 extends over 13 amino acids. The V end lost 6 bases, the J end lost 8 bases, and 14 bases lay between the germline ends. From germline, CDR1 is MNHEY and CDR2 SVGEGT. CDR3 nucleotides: TGTGCCAGCAGGGGACCCAGCCTACATGAGCAGTTCTTC. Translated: CASRGPSLHEQFF.

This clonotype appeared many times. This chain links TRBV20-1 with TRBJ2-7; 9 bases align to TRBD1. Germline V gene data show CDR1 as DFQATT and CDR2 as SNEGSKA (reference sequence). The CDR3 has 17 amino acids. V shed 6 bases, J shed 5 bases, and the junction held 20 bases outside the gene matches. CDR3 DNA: TGCAGTGCCACCGGGACAGGGAGGGATATCCCACCCCACGAGCAGTACTTC. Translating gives CSATGTGRDIPPHEQYF.

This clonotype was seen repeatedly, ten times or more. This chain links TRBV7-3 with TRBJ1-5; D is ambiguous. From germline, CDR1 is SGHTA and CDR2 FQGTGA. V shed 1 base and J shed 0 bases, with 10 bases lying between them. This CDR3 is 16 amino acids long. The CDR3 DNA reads TGTGCCAGCAGCTTAATACACCCGTATAGCAATCAGCCCCAGCATTTT. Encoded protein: CASSLIHPYSNQPQHF.

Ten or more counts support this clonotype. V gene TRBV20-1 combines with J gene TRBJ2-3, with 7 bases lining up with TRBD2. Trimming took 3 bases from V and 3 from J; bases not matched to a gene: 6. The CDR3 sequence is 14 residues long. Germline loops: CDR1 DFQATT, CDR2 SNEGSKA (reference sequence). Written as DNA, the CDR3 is TGCAGTGCTAGCGCGGGGGATCTAACAGATACGCAGTATTTT. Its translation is CSASAGDLTDTQYF.

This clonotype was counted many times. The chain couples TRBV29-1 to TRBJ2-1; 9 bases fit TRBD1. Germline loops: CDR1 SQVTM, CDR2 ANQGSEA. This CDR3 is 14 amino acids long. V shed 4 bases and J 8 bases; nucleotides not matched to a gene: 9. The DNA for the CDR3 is TGCAGCGTTGTAACTTCGGGGACAGGGTATGAGCAGTTCTTC. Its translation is CSVVTSGTGYEQFF.

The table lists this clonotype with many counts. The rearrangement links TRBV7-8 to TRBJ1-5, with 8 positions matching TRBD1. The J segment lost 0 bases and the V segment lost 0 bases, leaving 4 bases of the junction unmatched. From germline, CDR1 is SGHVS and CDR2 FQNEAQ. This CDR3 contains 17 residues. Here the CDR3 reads CASSLAQGAYSNQPQHF. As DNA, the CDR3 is TGTGCCAGCAGCTTAGCCCAGGGGGCCTATAGCAATCAGCCCCAGCATTTT. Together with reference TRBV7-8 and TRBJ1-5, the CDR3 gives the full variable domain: GAGVSQSPRYKVAKRGQDVALRCDPISGHVSLFWYQQALGQGPEFLTYFQNEAQLDKSGLPSDRFFAERPEGSVSTLKIQRTQQEDSAVYLCASSLAQGAYSNQPQHFGDGTRLSIL.

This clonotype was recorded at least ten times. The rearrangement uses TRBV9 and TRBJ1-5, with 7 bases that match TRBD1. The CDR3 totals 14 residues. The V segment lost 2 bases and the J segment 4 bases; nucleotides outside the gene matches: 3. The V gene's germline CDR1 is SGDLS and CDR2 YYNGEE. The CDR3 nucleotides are TGTGCCAGCAGCGTCGGGACAGATAATCAGCCCCAGCATTTT. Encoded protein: CASSVGTDNQPQHF.

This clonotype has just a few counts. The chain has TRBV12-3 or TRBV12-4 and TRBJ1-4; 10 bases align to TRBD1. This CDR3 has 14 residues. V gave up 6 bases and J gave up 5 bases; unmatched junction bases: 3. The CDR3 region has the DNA TGTGCCAGCAGAAGGGACAGGGGAAATGAAAAACTGTTTTTT. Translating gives CASRRDRGNEKLFF.

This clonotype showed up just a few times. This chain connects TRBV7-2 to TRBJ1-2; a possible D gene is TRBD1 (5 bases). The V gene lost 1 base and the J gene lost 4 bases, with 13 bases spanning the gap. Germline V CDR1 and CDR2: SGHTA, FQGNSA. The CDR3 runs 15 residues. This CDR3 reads CASSLVSDSPYGYTF. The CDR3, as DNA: TGTGCCAGCAGCTTAGTATCTGACAGTCCCTATGGCTACACCTTC.

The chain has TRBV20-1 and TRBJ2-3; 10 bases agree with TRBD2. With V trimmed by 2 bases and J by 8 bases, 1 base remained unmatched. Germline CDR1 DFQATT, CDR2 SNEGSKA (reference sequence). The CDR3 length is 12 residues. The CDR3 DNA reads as TGCAGTGCTAGACTAGCGGGAGTTACGCAGTATTTT. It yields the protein CSARLAGVTQYF.

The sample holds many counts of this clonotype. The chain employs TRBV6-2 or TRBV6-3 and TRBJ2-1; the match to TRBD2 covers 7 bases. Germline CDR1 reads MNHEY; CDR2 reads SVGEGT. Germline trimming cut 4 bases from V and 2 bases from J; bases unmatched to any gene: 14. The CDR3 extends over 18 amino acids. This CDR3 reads CASSFPTSGTTTYNEQFF. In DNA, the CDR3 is TGTGCCAGCAGTTTCCCCACGAGCGGGACGACGACCTACAATGAGCAGTTCTTC.

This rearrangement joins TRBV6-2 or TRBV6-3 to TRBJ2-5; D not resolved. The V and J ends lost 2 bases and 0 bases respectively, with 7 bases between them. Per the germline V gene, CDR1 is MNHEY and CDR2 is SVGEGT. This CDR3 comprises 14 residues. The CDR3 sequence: CASSYGRNQETQYF. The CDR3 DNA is TGTGCCAGCAGTTACGGGCGGAACCAAGAGACCCAGTACTTC.

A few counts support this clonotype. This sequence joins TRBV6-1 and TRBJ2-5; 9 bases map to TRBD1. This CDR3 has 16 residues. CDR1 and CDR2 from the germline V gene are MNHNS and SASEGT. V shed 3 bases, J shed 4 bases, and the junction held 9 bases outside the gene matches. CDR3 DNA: TGTGCCAGCAGTGAGATGGGACAGGGCACTGCAGAGACCCAGTACTTC. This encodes CASSEMGQGTAETQYF.

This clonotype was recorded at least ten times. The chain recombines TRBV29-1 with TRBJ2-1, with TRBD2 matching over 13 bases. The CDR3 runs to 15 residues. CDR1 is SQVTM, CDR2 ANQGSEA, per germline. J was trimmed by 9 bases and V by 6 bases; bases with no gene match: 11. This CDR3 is CSVVRLAGGRAEQFF. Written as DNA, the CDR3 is TGCAGCGTCGTCAGACTAGCGGGGGGCCGCGCTGAGCAGTTCTTC.

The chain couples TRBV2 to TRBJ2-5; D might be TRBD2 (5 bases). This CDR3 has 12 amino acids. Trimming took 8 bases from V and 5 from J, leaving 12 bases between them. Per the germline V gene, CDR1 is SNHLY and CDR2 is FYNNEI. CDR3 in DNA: TGTGCCAGCGATTCCGGCGGGGAGACCCAGTACTTC. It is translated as CASDSGGETQYF.

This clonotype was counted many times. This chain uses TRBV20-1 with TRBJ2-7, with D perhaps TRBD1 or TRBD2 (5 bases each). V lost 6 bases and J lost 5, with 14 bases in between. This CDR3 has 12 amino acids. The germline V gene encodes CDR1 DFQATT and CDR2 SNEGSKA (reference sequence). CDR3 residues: CSAGALGDEQYF. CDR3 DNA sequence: TGCAGTGCCGGGGCCCTGGGGGACGAGCAGTACTTC.

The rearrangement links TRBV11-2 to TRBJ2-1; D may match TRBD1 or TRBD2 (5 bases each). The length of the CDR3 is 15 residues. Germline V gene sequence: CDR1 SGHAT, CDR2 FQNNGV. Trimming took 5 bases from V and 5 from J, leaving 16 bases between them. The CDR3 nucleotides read TGTGCCAGCAGCCAGAGGCCCGGGACGGACAATGAGCAGTTCTTC. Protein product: CASSQRPGTDNEQFF.

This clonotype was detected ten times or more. The CDR3 nucleotides read TGCAGCGTTGAAACGGCGGCAAGCTCCTACGAGCAGTACTTC. Translation: CSVETAASSYEQYF. The rearrangement joins TRBV29-1 to TRBJ2-7, with no clear D. The CDR3 has 14 amino acids. CDR1 is SQVTM, CDR2 ANQGSEA, per germline. Trimming left V 2 bases short and J 0 bases short, with 11 bases between.

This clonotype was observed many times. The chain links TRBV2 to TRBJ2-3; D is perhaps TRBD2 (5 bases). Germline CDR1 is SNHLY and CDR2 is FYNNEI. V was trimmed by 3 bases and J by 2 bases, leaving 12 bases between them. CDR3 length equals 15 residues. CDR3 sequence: CASSDREINTDTQYF. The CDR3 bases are TGTGCCAGCAGTGATCGGGAAATTAACACAGATACGCAGTATTTT.

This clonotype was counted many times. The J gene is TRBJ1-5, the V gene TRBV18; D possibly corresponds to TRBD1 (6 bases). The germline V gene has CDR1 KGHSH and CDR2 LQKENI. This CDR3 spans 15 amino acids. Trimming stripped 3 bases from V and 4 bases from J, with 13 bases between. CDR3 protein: CASSPAGAQNQPQHF. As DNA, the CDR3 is TGTGCCAGCTCACCCGCAGGGGCTCAGAATCAGCCCCAGCATTTT.

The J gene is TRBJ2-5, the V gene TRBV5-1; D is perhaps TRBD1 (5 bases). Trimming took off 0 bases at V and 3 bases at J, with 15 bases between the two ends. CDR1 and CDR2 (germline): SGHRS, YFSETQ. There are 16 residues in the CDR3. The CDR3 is CASSLGVREGEETQYF. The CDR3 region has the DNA TGCGCCAGCAGCTTGGGAGTTCGAGAAGGGGAAGAGACCCAGTACTTC.

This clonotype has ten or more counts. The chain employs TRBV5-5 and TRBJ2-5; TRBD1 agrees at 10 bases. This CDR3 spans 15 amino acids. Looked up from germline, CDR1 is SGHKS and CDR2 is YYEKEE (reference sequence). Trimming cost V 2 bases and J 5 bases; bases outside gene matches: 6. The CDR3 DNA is TGTGCCAGCAGCTTCGACAGGGGGCTCGTTGAGACCCAGTACTTC. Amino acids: CASSFDRGLVETQYF.

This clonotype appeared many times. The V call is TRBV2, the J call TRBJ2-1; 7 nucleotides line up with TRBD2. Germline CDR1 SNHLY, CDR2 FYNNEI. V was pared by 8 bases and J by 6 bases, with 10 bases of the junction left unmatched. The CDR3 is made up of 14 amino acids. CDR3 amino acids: CASQGLLPGNEQFF. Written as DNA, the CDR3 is TGTGCCAGCCAGGGACTACTGCCGGGCAATGAGCAGTTCTTC.

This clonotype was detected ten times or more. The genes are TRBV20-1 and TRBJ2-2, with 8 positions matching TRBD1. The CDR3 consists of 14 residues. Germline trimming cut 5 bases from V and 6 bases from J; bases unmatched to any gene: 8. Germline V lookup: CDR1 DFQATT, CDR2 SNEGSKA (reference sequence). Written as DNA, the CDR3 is TGCAGTGCTTCTACAGGGGGAGTGTCCGGGGAGCTGTTTTTT. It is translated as CSASTGGVSGELFF.

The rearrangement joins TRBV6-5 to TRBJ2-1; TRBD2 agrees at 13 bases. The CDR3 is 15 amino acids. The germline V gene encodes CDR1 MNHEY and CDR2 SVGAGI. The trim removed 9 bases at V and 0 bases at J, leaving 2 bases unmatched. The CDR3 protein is CASTSGGASYNEQFF. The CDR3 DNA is TGTGCCAGTACTAGCGGGGGGGCCTCCTACAATGAGCAGTTCTTC.

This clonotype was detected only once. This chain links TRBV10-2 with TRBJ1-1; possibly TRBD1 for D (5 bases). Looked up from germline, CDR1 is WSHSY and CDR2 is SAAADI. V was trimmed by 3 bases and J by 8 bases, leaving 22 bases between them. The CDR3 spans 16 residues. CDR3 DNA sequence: TGCGCCAGCAGTGATCCAGGCGGGCAGGGAAAAACAGAAGCTTTCTTT. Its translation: CASSDPGGQGKTEAFF.

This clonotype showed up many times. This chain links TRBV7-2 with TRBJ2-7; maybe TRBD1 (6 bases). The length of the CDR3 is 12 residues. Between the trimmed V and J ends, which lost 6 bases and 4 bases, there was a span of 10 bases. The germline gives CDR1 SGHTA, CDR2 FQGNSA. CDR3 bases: TGTGCCAGCAGTCTACAGGGTTACGAGCAGTACTTC. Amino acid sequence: CASSLQGYEQYF.

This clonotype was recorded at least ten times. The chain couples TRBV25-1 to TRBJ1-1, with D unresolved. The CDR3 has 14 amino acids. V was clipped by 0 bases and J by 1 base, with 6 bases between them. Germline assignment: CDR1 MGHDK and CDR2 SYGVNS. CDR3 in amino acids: CASSEYGENTEAFF. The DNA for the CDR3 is TGTGCCAGCAGTGAATATGGGGAGAACACTGAAGCTTTCTTT.